This is a list of T cell receptor beta chains from one sample in a study of human T cells and chemical hapten exposure. TCRdb reprocessed the RACE reads with MiXCR, giving one entry per CDR3 protein. This table has some 330,000 distinct CDR3 sequences, around 5.5% appearing once. This material consisted of whole blood, taken in connection with sensitization to the hapten diphenylcyclopropenone (DPC). These receptors originate from a woman between 18 and 29 years old with alopecia areata. Some clones in this sample may be carry-over from other donors' samples. The CDR3 runs from the conserved cysteine through the conserved F or W. A D gene is named only where the DNA matches it firmly. Not every row has a clone size; where given, it reads once, few, many or a size class.

D gene	V gene	CDR3 length	J gene	clone size	CDR3 protein	CDR3 DNA
NA	TRBV9	12	TRBJ1-1	many	CASSAGPGEAFF	TGTGCCAGCAGCGCTGGGCCAGGTGAAGCTTTCTTT
TRBD1	TRBV27	14	TRBJ1-1	NA	CASSPLIQGPEAFF	TGTGCCAGCAGTCCGCTTATACAGGGGCCTGAAGCTTTCTTT
TRBD2	TRBV27	18	TRBJ2-2	NA	CASSPPNSGSTWTGELFF	TGTGCCAGCAGTCCACCGAATAGCGGGTCAACGTGGACCGGGGAGCTGTTTTTT
NA	TRBV7-2	16	TRBJ1-2	NA	CASSPSQQGGRYGYTF	TGTGCCAGCAGCCCCTCCCAACAGGGAGGGAGGTATGGCTACACCTTC
NA	TRBV12-3/TRBV12-4	13	TRBJ2-5	few	CASSFKGTETQYF	TGTGCCAGCAGTTTTAAGGGAACAGAGACCCAGTACTTC
NA	TRBV10-3	16	TRBJ1-3	few	CANIVVDSRPGNTIYF	TGTGCCAACATCGTAGTGGACAGCCGACCAGGAAACACCATATATTTT
NA	TRBV27	12	TRBJ1-2	NA	CASRGASYGYTF	TGTGCCAGCAGAGGAGCTTCTTATGGCTACACCTTC
TRBD2	TRBV6-1	14	TRBJ2-5	many	CASSLGTGGETQYF	TGTGCCAGCAGTTTGGGGACGGGAGGAGAGACCCAGTACTTC
NA	TRBV28	12	TRBJ1-5	many	CASSLKGQPQHF	TGTGCCAGCAGCCTTAAGGGTCAGCCCCAGCATTTT
NA	TRBV6-2/TRBV6-3	16	TRBJ1-1	NA	CASSNRLIFADTEAFF	TGTGCCAGCAGTAACAGACTTATATTTGCGGACACTGAAGCTTTCTTT
TRBD2	TRBV7-8	15	TRBJ2-3	many	CASSLTSGVADTQYF	TGTGCCAGCAGCTTAACTAGCGGGGTAGCAGATACGCAGTATTTT
TRBD1	TRBV7-9	14	TRBJ1-1	few	CASRMSRGLTEAFF	TGTGCCAGCAGAATGAGCAGGGGGCTCACTGAAGCTTTCTTT
NA	TRBV7-9	17	TRBJ1-5	NA	CASSLAYLTSDKGPQHF	TGTGCCAGCAGCTTAGCGTATTTGACGAGTGACAAGGGGCCCCAGCATTTT
NA	TRBV7-9	14	TRBJ2-3	many	CASSLSARYDTQYF	TGTGCCAGCAGCTTAAGCGCACGTTACGATACGCAGTATTTT
NA	TRBV5-8	14	TRBJ1-2	few	CASSLNREVGPRTF	TGTGCCAGCAGCTTGAACAGGGAAGTAGGTCCGAGGACCTTC
NA	TRBV7-2	13	TRBJ1-1	few	CASSLRKRGEAFF	TGTGCCAGCAGCTTGAGGAAAAGGGGTGAAGCTTTCTTT
TRBD2	TRBV6-6	16	TRBJ2-3	few	CASSYSTGGAEDTQYF	TGTGCCAGCAGTTACTCGACCGGGGGGGCAGAAGATACGCAGTATTTT
NA	TRBV15	14	TRBJ2-7	NA	CATSSGGNADEQYF	TGTGCCACCAGCAGTGGGGGTAACGCGGACGAGCAGTACTTC
NA	TRBV5-4	15	TRBJ2-3	few	CASSPTLGGTDTQYF	TGTGCCAGCAGCCCCACCTTAGGAGGCACAGATACGCAGTATTTT